This T cell receptor beta chain was sequenced during a study of control samples from healthy donors and cancer patients (dated by TCRdb to 2018 to 2020). For this clone: Its antigen specificity is not known. Base qualities are not recorded, but no much larger clone differs from it by a single base.

Library preparation used the immunoSEQ multiplex PCR assay. TCRdb retrieved this table from immuneACCESS and kept in-frame rearrangements only. Not all clones are present; in checked studies, unresolved V genes account for under half, and no reason is known for the remainder. Counted in this sample were approximately 100,000 clones; 90% of them appeared once. The ten most abundant clones make up around 3.5% of the sample. The germline V gene sets CDR1 to SGDLS and CDR2 to YYNGEE. From its cysteine to its phenylalanine, the CDR3 spans 14 amino acids. Solely the CDR3 DNA is kept, with 42 bases framed from the first base. The trim is 3 bases for V and 2 bases for J, with a gap of 12 bases between the germline ends.

The origin of this receptor is a woman aged 18-35 years in good health. This chain joins TRBV9 to TRBJ2-7; a tentative D match to TRBD1 spans 6 bases. Input material: blood. Here is the DNA: TGTGCCAGCAGCGGGAAACAGGGAACCTACGAGCAGTACTTC. This yields the protein CASSGKQGTYEQYF.